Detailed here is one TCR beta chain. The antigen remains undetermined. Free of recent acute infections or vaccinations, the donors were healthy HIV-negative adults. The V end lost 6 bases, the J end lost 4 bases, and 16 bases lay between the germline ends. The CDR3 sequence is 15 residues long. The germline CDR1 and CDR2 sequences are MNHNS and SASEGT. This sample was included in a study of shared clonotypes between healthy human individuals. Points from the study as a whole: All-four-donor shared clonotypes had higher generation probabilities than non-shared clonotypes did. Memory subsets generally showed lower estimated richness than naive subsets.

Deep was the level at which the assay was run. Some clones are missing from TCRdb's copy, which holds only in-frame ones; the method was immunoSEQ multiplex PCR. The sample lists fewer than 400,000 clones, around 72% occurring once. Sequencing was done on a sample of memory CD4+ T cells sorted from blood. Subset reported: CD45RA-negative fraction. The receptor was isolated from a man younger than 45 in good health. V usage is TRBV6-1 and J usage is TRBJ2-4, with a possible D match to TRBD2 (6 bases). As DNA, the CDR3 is TGTGCCAGCAGCATAGCGGCGACGCTGAAAAACATTCAGTACTTC. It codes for CASSIAATLKNIQYF.